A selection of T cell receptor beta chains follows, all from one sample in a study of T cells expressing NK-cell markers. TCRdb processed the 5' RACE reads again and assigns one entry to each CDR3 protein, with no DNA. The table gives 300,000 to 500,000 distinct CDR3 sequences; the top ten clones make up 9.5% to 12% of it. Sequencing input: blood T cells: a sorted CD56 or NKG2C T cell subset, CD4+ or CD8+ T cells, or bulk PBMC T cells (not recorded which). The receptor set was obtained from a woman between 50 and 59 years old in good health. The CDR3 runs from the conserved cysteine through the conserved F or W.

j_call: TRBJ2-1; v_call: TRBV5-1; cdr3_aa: CASSLDSADEQFF
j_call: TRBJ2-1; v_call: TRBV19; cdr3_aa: CASSIGLAGGHNEQFF
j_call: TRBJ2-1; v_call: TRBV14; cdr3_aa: CASSPPGAGRGEQFF
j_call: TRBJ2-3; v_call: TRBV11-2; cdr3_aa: CASSVSGSYTDTQYF
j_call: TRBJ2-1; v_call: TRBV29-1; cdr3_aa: CSAVREISYNEQFF
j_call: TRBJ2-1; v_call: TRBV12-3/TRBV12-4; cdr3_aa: CASSPGLAYEQFF
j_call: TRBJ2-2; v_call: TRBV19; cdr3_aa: CASSSVRGLKNTGELFF
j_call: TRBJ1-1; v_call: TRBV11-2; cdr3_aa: CASSLGMGFQRDTEAFF
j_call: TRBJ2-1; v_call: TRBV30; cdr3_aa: CAWSASLTSGGYNEQFF
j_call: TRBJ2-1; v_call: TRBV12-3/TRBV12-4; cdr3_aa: CASSLQGLKGGDEQFF
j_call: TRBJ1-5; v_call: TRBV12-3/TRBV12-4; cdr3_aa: CASSLETGTFNQPQHF
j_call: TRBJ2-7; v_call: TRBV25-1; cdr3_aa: CASSLEEGGTRGYEQYF
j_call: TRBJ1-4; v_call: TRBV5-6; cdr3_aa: CASSLSLNEKLFF
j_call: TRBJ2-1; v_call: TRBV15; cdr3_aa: CATSLSDRGIDEQFF
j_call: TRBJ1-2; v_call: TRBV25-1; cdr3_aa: CASSESGRTLTANYGYTF
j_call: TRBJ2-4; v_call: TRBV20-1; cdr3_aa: CSYRDRGNIQYF
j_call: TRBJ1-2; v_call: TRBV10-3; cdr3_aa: CAISESLAGYTF
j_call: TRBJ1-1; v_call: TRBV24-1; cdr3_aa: CATTKTGGTEAFF
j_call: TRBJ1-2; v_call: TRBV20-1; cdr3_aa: CSARVNVSYGYTF
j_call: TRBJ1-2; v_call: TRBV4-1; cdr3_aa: CASSPEWGGDGYTF
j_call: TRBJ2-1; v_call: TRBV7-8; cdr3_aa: CASSSYPGTGSNEQFF
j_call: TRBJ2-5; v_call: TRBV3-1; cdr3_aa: CASSHAGGRTETQYF
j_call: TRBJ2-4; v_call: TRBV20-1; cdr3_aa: CSAPADGIAKNIQYF
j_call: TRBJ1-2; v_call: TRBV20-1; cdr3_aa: CSASNLGGTGDNGYTF
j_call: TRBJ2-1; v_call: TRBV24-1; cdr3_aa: CATSDRLPGSYNEQFF
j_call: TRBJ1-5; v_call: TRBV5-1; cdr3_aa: CASKAGAGQPQHF
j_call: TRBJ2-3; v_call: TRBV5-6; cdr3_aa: CASTRGTGSTDTQYF
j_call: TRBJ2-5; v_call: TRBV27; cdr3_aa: CASSFTPRETQYF
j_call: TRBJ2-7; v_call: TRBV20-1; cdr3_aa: CSAGGTSGRREQYF
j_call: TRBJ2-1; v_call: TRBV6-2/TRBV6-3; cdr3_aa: CASLGGELRNEQFF
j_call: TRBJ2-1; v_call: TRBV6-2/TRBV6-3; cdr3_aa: CASSYRDRFYNEQFF
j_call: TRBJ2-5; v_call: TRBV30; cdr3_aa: CAWSRRGGETQYF
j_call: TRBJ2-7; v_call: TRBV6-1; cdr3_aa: CASSGIESSYEQYF
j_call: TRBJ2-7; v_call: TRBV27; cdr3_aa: CASSTSGTPREQYF
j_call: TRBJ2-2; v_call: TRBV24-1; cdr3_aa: CATSDPGHTNTGELFF
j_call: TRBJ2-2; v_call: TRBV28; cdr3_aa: CASSFGVRAGFTGELFF
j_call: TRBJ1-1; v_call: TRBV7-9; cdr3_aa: CASSLASVTEAFF